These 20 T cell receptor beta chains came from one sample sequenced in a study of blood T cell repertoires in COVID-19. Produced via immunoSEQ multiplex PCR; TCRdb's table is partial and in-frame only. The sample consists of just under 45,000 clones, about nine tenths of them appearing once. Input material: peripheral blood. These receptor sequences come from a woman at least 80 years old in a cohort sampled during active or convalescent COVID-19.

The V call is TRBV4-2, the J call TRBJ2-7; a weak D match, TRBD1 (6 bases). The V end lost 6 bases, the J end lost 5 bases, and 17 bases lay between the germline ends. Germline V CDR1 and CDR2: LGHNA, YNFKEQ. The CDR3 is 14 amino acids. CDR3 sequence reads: CASSRTTGPDEQYF. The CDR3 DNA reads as TGTGCCAGCAGTCGAACTACAGGGCCTGACGAGCAGTACTTC.

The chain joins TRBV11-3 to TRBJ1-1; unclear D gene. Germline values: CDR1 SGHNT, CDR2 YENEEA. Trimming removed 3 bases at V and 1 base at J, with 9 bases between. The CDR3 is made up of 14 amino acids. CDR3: CASSLGQANTEAFF. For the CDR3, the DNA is TGTGCCAGCAGCTTGGGCCAGGCGAACACTGAAGCTTTCTTT.

The DNA of the CDR3 is TGTGCCAGCGGCCCTCTTGGCGGGGAGCTGTTTTTT. Amino acids: CASGPLGGELFF. The J gene is TRBJ2-2, the V gene TRBV12-3 or TRBV12-4; D gene uncertain. The CDR3 consists of 12 residues. The V and J ends lost 8 bases and 7 bases respectively, with 11 bases between them.

The CDR3 nucleotides read TGTGCCATCAGGAAGCGGGAGGGGTCCGGGGAGCTGTTTTTT. This encodes CAIRKREGSGELFF. The rearrangement uses TRBV10-3 and TRBJ2-2; TRBD2 agrees at 10 bases. This CDR3 spans 14 amino acids. V lost 6 bases, J lost 6 bases, and 4 bases stayed unmatched. Germline V lookup: CDR1 ENHRY, CDR2 SYGVKD.

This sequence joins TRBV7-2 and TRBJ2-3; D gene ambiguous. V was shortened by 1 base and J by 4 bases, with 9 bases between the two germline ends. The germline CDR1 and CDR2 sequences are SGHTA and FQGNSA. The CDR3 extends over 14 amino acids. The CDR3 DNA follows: TGTGCCAGCAGCTTAGTACTCGTCGCAGATACGCAGTATTTT. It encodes CASSLVLVADTQYF.

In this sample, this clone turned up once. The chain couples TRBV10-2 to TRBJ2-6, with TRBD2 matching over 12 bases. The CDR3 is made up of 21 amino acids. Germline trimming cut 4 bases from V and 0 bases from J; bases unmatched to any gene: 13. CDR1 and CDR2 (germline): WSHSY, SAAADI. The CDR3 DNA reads TGCGCCAGCAGTGGAAGACTAGCGGGAGCCCACTCCGCCTCTGGGGCCAACGTCCTGACTTTC. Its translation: CASSGRLAGAHSASGANVLTF.

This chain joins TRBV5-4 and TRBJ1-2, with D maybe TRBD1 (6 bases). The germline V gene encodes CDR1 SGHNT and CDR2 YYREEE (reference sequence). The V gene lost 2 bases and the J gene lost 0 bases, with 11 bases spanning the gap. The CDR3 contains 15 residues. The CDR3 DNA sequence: TGTGCCAGCAGCTTTGTGGACAGAGCTAACTATGGCTACACCTTC. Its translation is CASSFVDRANYGYTF.

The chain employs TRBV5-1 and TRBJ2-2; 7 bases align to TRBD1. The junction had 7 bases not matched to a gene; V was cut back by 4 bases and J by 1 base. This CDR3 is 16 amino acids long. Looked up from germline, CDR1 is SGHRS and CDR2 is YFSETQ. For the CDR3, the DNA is TGCGCCAGCAGCCAAGAACAGGGGCGGAACACCGGGGAGCTGTTTTTT. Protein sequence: CASSQEQGRNTGELFF. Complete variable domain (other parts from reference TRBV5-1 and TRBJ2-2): KAGVTQTPRYLIKTRGQQVTLSCSPISGHRSVSWYQQTPGQGLQFLFEYFSETQRNKGNFPGRFSGRQFSNSRSEMNVSTLELGDSALYLCASSQEQGRNTGELFFGEGSRLTVL.

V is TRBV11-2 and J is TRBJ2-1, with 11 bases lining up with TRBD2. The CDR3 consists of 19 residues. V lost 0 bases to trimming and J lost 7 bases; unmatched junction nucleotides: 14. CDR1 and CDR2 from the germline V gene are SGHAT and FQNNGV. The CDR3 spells CASSLEVTTSGRWLNEQFF. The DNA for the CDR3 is TGTGCCAGCAGCTTAGAAGTGACCACTAGCGGGAGATGGTTAAATGAGCAGTTCTTC. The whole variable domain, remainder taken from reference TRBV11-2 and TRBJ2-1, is EAGVAQSPRYKIIEKRQSVAFWCNPISGHATLYWYQQILGQGPKLLIQFQNNGVVDDSQLPKDRFSAERLKGVDSTLKIQPAKLEDSAVYLCASSLEVTTSGRWLNEQFFGPGTRLTVL.

CDR3 in amino acids: CACARDRGNTIYF. Written as DNA, the CDR3 is TGTGCCTGCGCTCGGGACAGGGGAAACACCATATATTTT. The rearrangement links TRBV30 to TRBJ1-3, with 8 bases lining up with TRBD1. The V segment lost 6 bases and the J segment 4 bases; nucleotides outside the gene matches: 5. The CDR3 runs 13 residues. Looked up from germline, CDR1 is GTSNPN and CDR2 is SVGIG (reference sequence).

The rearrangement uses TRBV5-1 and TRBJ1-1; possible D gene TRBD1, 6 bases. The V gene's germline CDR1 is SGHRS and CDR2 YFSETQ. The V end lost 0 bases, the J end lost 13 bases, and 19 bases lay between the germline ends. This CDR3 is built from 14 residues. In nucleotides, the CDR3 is TGCGCCAGCAGCTTGGCCTATGGGGCGGAGACAGGTTTCTTT. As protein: CASSLAYGAETGFF.

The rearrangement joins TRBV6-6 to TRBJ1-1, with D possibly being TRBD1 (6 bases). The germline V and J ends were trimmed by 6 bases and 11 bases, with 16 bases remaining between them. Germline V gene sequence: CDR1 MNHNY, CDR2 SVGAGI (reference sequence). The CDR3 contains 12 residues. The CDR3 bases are TGTGCCAGCAGGATACTACAGGGTTGGGCTTTCTTT. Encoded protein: CASRILQGWAFF.

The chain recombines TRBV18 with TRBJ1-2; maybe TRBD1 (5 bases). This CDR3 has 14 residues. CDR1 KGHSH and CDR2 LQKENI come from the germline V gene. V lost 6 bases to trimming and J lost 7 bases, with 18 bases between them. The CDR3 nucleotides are TGTGCCAGCTCCCAGGACCGGGGGGAGAGTGGCTACACCTTC. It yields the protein CASSQDRGESGYTF.

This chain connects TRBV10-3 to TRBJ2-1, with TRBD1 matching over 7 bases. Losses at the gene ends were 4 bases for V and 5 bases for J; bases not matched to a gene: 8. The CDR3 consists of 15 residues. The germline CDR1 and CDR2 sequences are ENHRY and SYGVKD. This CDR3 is CAISVARGIDNEQFF. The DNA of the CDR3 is TGTGCCATCAGTGTGGCCAGGGGGATAGACAATGAGCAGTTCTTC.

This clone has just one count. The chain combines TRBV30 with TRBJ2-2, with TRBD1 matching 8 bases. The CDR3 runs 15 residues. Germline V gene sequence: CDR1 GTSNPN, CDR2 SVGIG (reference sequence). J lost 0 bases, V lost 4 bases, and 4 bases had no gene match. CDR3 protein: CAWKGQGANTGELFF. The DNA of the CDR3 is TGTGCCTGGAAAGGACAGGGCGCGAACACCGGGGAGCTGTTTTTT.

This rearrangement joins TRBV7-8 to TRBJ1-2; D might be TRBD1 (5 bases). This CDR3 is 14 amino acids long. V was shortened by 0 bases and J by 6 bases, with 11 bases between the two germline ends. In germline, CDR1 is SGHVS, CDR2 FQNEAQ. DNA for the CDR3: TGTGCCAGCAGCTTAGCGGTGGCAGGGAATGGCTACACCTTC. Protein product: CASSLAVAGNGYTF.

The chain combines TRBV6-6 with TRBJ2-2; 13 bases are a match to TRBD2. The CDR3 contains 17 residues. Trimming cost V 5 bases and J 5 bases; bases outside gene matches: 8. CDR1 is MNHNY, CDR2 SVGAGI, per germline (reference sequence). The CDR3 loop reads CASSPWTSGSGTGELFF. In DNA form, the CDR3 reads TGTGCCAGCAGTCCGTGGACTAGCGGGAGTGGGACCGGGGAGCTGTTTTTT.

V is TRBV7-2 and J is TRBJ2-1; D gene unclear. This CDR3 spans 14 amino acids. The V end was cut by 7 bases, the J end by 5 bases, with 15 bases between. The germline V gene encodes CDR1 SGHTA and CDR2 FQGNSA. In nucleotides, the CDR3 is TGTGCCAGCACCCTTTCACGTACAAACAATGAGCAGTTCTTC. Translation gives CASTLSRTNNEQFF.

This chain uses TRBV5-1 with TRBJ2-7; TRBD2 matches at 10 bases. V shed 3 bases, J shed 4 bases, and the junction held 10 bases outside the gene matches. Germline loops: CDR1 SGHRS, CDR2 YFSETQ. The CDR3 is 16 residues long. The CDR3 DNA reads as TGCGCCAGCAGCTGGTCTGCTAGCGGGAGTTCGTACGAGCAGTACTTC. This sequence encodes CASSWSASGSSYEQYF. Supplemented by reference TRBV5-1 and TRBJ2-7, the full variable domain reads KAGVTQTPRYLIKTRGQQVTLSCSPISGHRSVSWYQQTPGQGLQFLFEYFSETQRNKGNFPGRFSGRQFSNSRSEMNVSTLELGDSALYLCASSWSASGSSYEQYFGPGTRLTVT.

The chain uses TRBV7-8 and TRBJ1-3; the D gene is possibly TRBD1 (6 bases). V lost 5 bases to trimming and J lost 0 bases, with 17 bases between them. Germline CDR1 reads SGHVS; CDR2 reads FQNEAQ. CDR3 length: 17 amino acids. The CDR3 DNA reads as TGTGCCAGCAGCCTTACTCCTACAGGGTACTCTGGAAACACCATATATTTT. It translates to CASSLTPTGYSGNTIYF.